A single sample is the source of the 28 T cell receptor beta chains below, sequenced in a study of human T cells and chemical hapten exposure (dated by TCRdb to about 2021). Per the publication, the time point label means: patch test 1, 2 weeks after DPC sensitization. Read against the paper, the sample's treatment or condition label means: therapeutic diphenylcyclopropenone sensitization with weekly scalp DPC. Libraries came from RACE. The sequencer listed for this sample is NextSeq 500. TCRdb itself trimmed the public reads at Q25 with fastp, ran MiXCR and retained productive beta chains. Records with the same CDR3 protein are collapsed into one entry carrying the most frequent genes and DNA. This sample gives about 360,000 distinct CDR3 sequences in total; approximately 6.3% of them show up just once. The ten largest clones add up to about 8% of the sample. The sample in question was whole blood, obtained in connection with sensitization to the hapten diphenylcyclopropenone (DPC). All receptors come from a woman in her late teens or twenties with alopecia areata. Some clones in this sample may be carry-over from other donors' samples.

This clonotype was counted ten times or more. The genes are TRBV18 and TRBJ2-7; 8 positions agree with TRBD2. The CDR3 length is 13 residues. V shed 3 bases, J shed 8 bases, and the junction held 6 bases outside the gene matches. The germline CDR1 and CDR2 sequences are KGHSH and LQKENI. CDR3 residues: CASSPERLAKQYF. The CDR3 region has the DNA TGTGCCAGCTCACCGGAGCGACTAGCGAAGCAGTACTTC.

V and J are TRBV20-1 and TRBJ2-5, with 8 nucleotides matching TRBD1. CDR3 length: 12 amino acids. CDR1 DFQATT and CDR2 SNEGSKA come from the germline V gene (reference sequence). The V and J ends lost 8 bases and 4 bases, in that order; junction bases with no gene match: 6. The CDR3 DNA is TGCAGTTTAACGGACAGGGCAGAGACCCAGTACTTC. It translates to CSLTDRAETQYF.

This chain joins TRBV20-1 and TRBJ1-4, with D unclear. The CDR3 is made up of 15 amino acids. V lost 0 bases to trimming and J lost 4 bases, with 12 bases between them. Looked up from germline, CDR1 is DFQATT and CDR2 is SNEGSKA (reference sequence). The CDR3 DNA is TGCAGTGCTAGAGATTTGGCAAGCCATAATGAAAAACTGTTTTTT. Translation gives CSARDLASHNEKLFF.

The chain couples TRBV12-3 or TRBV12-4 to TRBJ2-1; possible D gene TRBD1, 6 bases. The CDR3 is 14 amino acids. V lost 5 bases and J lost 4, with 12 bases in between. The CDR3 DNA follows: TGTGCCAGCAGTGCCGACAGGAGGTACAATGAGCAGTTCTTC. It codes for CASSADRRYNEQFF.

The chain carries TRBV7-2 and TRBJ2-2, with a tentative D call TRBD1 (6 bases). The CDR3 contains 15 residues. The germline V gene has CDR1 SGHTA and CDR2 FQGNSA. The V end was cut by 4 bases, the J end by 1 base, with 10 bases between. DNA for the CDR3: TGTGCCAGCAGCTCATGGACAGTGAACACCGGGGAGCTGTTTTTT. This codes for CASSSWTVNTGELFF.

There are a few counts of this clonotype. The rearrangement uses TRBV6-2 or TRBV6-3 and TRBJ2-3; 7 nucleotides align to TRBD1. V was pared by 5 bases and J by 6 bases, with 11 bases of the junction left unmatched. The CDR3 is 15 amino acids. Germline CDR1 MNHEY, CDR2 SVGEGT. Written as DNA, the CDR3 is TGTGCCAGCAGTGTGGGGACAGTAGTTTACGATACGCAGTATTTT. Its protein is CASSVGTVVYDTQYF.

This clonotype was picked up a small number of times. CDR3 sequence (DNA): TGTGCCAGCAGCTCCCGACACGGTAGCTATGGCTACACCTTC. The encoded protein is CASSSRHGSYGYTF. The chain recombines TRBV7-3 with TRBJ1-2; D uncertain. The CDR3 contains 14 residues. V dropped 4 bases and J dropped 4 bases, with 13 bases sitting between them. Germline assignment: CDR1 SGHTA and CDR2 FQGTGA.

This rearrangement joins TRBV5-4 to TRBJ2-3; TRBD2 agrees at 8 bases. The trim removed 2 bases at V and 1 base at J, leaving 6 bases unmatched. The V gene's germline CDR1 is SGHNT and CDR2 YYREEE (reference sequence). The CDR3 sequence is 16 residues long. Here the CDR3 DNA reads TGTGCCAGCAGCTTAAGAGCGGGGGCCGGCACAGATACGCAGTATTTT. Translating it yields CASSLRAGAGTDTQYF.

The chain has TRBV4-3 and TRBJ2-2; D gene unclear. The CDR3 length is 15 residues. Trimming removed 1 base from V and 1 base from J, with 7 bases in between. Germline CDR1 reads LGHNA; CDR2 reads YSLEER. CDR3 amino acids: CASSQGELNTGELFF. The DNA for the CDR3 is TGCGCCAGCAGCCAAGGGGAACTGAACACCGGGGAGCTGTTTTTT.

This clonotype has a count of ten or more. The V call is TRBV11-2, the J call TRBJ2-7; 10 bases are shared with TRBD1. Germline CDR1 reads SGHAT; CDR2 reads FQNNGV. This CDR3 region has 16 residues. Trimming took 5 bases from V and 4 from J; bases not matched to a gene: 11. DNA for the CDR3: TGTGCCAGCAGCCCCACCGGGACAGGGGCCGGTTACGAGCAGTACTTC. It translates to CASSPTGTGAGYEQYF.

This rearrangement joins TRBV24-1 to TRBJ1-1, with D possibly being TRBD1 (5 bases). The V gene's germline CDR1 is KGHDR and CDR2 SFDVKD. The CDR3 totals 14 residues. V was trimmed by 2 bases and J by 3 bases, leaving 9 bases between them. CDR3 DNA sequence: TGTGCCACCAGTGATTCAGGGAGGGACACTGAAGCTTTCTTT. It codes for CATSDSGRDTEAFF.

The genes are TRBV10-3 and TRBJ1-2; D may be TRBD1 (5 bases). This CDR3 comprises 13 residues. Per germline, CDR1 ENHRY and CDR2 SYGVKD. V gave up 7 bases and J gave up 4 bases, with 13 bases separating them. CDR3 in amino acids: CAITTGEVYGYTF. Written as DNA, the CDR3 is TGTGCCATCACTACGGGGGAGGTCTATGGCTACACCTTC.

The V and J genes are TRBV6-6 and TRBJ2-2; D not resolved. CDR3 length: 11 amino acids. With 4 bases removed from V and 6 bases from J, the gap between germline ends came to 3 bases. Germline CDR1 MNHNY, CDR2 SVGAGI (reference sequence). The DNA for the CDR3 is TGTGCCAGCAGTTTTCCCGGGGAGCTGTTTTTT. As protein: CASSFPGELFF.

This clonotype was counted a few times. J is TRBJ2-3 and V is TRBV28; tentative D call: TRBD2 (6 bases). V was shortened by 1 base and J by 14 bases, with 13 bases between the two germline ends. This CDR3 has 12 residues. The germline gives CDR1 MDHEN, CDR2 SYDVKM. The CDR3 loop reads CASSLYGGVWYF. The CDR3, as DNA: TGTGCCAGCAGTTTATATGGCGGGGTGTGGTATTTT.

This clonotype was recorded a few times. The chain recombines TRBV5-1 with TRBJ1-1; possibly TRBD1 for D (5 bases). Germline-derived CDR1 and CDR2 are SGHRS and YFSETQ. V gave up 1 base and J gave up 4 bases, with 8 bases separating them. The CDR3 covers 13 residues. CDR3 in amino acids: CASSLKGSTEAFF. The CDR3 DNA reads as TGCGCCAGCAGCTTGAAGGGGAGCACTGAAGCTTTCTTT.

This clonotype was seen a few times. The chain carries TRBV5-1 and TRBJ2-7, with D perhaps matching TRBD1 (5 bases). Germline CDR1 and CDR2: SGHRS and YFSETQ. Trimming removed 1 base at V and 2 bases at J, with 10 bases between. The CDR3 loop spans 14 amino acids. The CDR3 spells CASSLFQGPYEQYF. CDR3 sequence (DNA): TGCGCCAGCAGCTTGTTTCAGGGTCCCTACGAGCAGTACTTC.

This clonotype was counted only a few times. The chain carries TRBV12-3 or TRBV12-4 and TRBJ1-2, with TRBD1 matching over 10 bases. CDR3 size: 14 residues. V lost 6 bases, J lost 6 bases, and 7 bases stayed unmatched. The CDR3 reads CASRVTGTGDGYTF. In DNA form, the CDR3 reads TGTGCCAGCAGGGTAACCGGGACAGGGGATGGCTACACCTTC.

This clonotype showed up many times. V usage is TRBV5-1 and J usage is TRBJ2-1, with 11 bases that match TRBD2. This CDR3 is built from 16 residues. J gave up 8 bases and V 2 bases, and 9 bases lay outside the gene matches. CDR1 is SGHRS and CDR2 is YFSETQ in the germline V gene. As DNA, the CDR3 is TGCGCCAGCAGCTTCCGCACTAGCGGGGGTATTGATGAGCAGTTCTTC. Protein sequence: CASSFRTSGGIDEQFF.

This clonotype was recorded many times. The J gene is TRBJ2-2, the V gene TRBV5-5; 9 bases match TRBD2. V trimming: 5 bases; J trimming: 1 base; junction bases outside the gene matches: 3. This CDR3 contains 15 residues. CDR1 is SGHKS and CDR2 is YYEKEE in the germline V gene (reference sequence). This chain's CDR3 is CASRVAGENTGELFF. CDR3 nucleotide sequence: TGTGCCAGCAGGGTAGCGGGGGAGAACACCGGGGAGCTGTTTTTT. Full variable domain (missing parts from reference TRBV5-5 and TRBJ2-2): DAGVTQSPTHLIKTRGQQVTLRCSPISGHKSVSWYQQVLGQGPQFIFQYYEKEERGRGNFPDRFSARQFPNYSSELNVNALLLGDSALYLCASRVAGENTGELFFGEGSRLTVL.

This clonotype was observed a few times. This chain links TRBV7-8 with TRBJ2-3; D is ambiguous. The CDR3 spans 13 residues. V gave up 4 bases and J gave up 5 bases, with 10 bases separating them. Germline V gene data show CDR1 as SGHVS and CDR2 as FQNEAQ. CDR3 region: CASSSNEKDTQYF. The CDR3 region has the DNA TGTGCCAGCAGCTCCAATGAAAAAGATACGCAGTATTTT.

The rearrangement uses TRBV6-5 and TRBJ1-6; weak D call: TRBD1 (5 bases). The CDR3 length is 17 residues. Trimming removed 6 bases from V and 0 bases from J, with 15 bases in between. CDR1 and CDR2 from the germline V gene are MNHEY and SVGAGI. As DNA, the CDR3 is TGTGCCAGCAGCCGCTTAGGGGCTAGCTCCTATAATTCACCCCTCCACTTT. Protein sequence: CASSRLGASSYNSPLHF.

This clonotype was recorded at least ten times. This rearrangement joins TRBV29-1 to TRBJ2-3; 10 nucleotides match TRBD2. Germline values: CDR1 SQVTM, CDR2 ANQGSEA. The trim removed 2 bases at V and 2 bases at J, leaving 13 bases unmatched. The CDR3 spans 18 residues. The CDR3 DNA sequence: TGCAGCGTTGAATTGGCTAGCGGGGGCTCACTATACACAGATACGCAGTATTTT. Its translation: CSVELASGGSLYTDTQYF.

The chain recombines TRBV20-1 with TRBJ1-4, with D tentatively TRBD1 (6 bases). CDR3 length: 13 amino acids. Trimming left V 6 bases short and J 8 bases short, with 16 bases between. Per the germline V gene, CDR1 is DFQATT and CDR2 is SNEGSKA (reference sequence). CDR3: CSAPGQPAEKLFF. The CDR3 DNA reads TGCAGTGCCCCCGGACAGCCAGCCGAAAAACTGTTTTTT.

In its sample, this clonotype was seen a few times. The chain uses TRBV6-5 and TRBJ2-6; a possible D gene is TRBD1 (6 bases). The CDR3 is 15 amino acids. CDR1 is MNHEY and CDR2 is SVGAGI in the germline V gene. Trimming left V 5 bases short and J 4 bases short, with 12 bases between. The CDR3 spells CASSRQVRGANVLTF. The CDR3 DNA follows: TGTGCCAGCAGTCGACAGGTTAGGGGGGCCAACGTCCTGACTTTC.

The CDR3 here is CASSGRGLFNGYTF. For the CDR3, the DNA is TGTGCCAGCTCGGGGAGGGGGCTCTTCAATGGCTACACCTTC. This sequence joins TRBV21-1 and TRBJ1-2; the tabulated D call, TRBD1, remains unverified against the DNA. TRBV21-1 is given as a pseudogene. This CDR3 spans 14 amino acids.

The table lists this clonotype with a few counts. The chain employs TRBV5-5 and TRBJ2-7; the D gene is possibly TRBD1 (6 bases). V was trimmed by 3 bases and J by 3 bases, leaving 16 bases between them. From germline, CDR1 is SGHKS and CDR2 YYEKEE (reference sequence). The CDR3 is 15 residues long. In DNA, the CDR3 is TGTGCCAGCAGCTCCCTCCCCGGGACAAGCTACGAGCAGTACTTC. Protein product: CASSSLPGTSYEQYF.

At least ten counts were recorded for this clonotype. The J gene is TRBJ1-5, the V gene TRBV5-5; D uncertain. The CDR3 covers 14 residues. Trimming cost V 4 bases and J 1 base, with 9 bases left between them. CDR1 and CDR2 (germline): SGHKS, YYEKEE (reference sequence). The chain's CDR3 is CASSTPGSNQPQHF. CDR3 sequence (DNA): TGTGCCAGCAGCACCCCCGGGAGCAATCAGCCCCAGCATTTT.

This clonotype was seen a handful of times. This sequence joins TRBV9 and TRBJ2-7; TRBD1 might be the D (6 bases). This CDR3 has 14 residues. The germline CDR1 and CDR2 sequences are SGDLS and YYNGEE. V was trimmed by 3 bases and J by 2 bases, leaving 12 bases between them. The CDR3 loop is CASSETGFTYEQYF. The DNA for the CDR3 is TGTGCCAGCAGCGAAACAGGGTTCACCTACGAGCAGTACTTC.